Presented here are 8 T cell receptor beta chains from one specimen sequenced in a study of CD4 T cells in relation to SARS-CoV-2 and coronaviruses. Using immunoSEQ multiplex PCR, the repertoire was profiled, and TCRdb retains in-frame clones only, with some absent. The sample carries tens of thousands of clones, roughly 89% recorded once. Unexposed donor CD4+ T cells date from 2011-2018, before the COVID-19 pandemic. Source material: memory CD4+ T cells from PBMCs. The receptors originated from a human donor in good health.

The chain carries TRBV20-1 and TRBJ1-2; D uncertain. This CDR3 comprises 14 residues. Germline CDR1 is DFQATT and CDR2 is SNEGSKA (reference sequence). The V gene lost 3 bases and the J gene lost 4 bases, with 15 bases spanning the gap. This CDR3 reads CSASWRARAYGYTF. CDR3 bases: TGCAGTGCTAGTTGGCGGGCTCGGGCCTATGGCTACACCTTC.

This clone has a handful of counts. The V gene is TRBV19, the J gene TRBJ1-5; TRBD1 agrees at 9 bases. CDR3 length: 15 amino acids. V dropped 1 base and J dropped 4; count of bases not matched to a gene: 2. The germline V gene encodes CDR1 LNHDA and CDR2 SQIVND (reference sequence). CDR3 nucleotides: TGTGCCAGTAGTATAGGACAGGGGGTTAATCAGCCCCAGCATTTT. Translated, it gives CASSIGQGVNQPQHF.

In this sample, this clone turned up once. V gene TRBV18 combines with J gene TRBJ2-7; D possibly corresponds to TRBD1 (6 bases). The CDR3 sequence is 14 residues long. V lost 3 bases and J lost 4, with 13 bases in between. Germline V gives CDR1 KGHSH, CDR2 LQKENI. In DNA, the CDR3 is TGTGCCAGCTCACCTACCGGACAGAAGTACGAGCAGTACTTC. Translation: CASSPTGQKYEQYF.

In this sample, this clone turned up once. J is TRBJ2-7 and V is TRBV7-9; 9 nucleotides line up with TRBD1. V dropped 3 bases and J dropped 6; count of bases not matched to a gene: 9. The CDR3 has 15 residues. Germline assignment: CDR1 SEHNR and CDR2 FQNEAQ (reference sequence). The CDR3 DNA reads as TGTGCCAGCAGCTTGGGGCCGGGACAGGGAATCGAGCAGTACTTC. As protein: CASSLGPGQGIEQYF.

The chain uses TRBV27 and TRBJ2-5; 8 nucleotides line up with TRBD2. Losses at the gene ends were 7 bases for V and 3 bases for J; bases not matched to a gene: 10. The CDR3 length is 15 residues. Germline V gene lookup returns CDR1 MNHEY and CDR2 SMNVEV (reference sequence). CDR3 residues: CASTSGGLGEETQYF. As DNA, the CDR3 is TGTGCCAGCACCTCGGGGGGACTAGGTGAAGAGACCCAGTACTTC.

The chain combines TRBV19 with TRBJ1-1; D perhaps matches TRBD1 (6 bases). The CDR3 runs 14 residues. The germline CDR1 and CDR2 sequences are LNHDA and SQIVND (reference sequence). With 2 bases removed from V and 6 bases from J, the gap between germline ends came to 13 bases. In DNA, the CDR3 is TGTGCCAGTAGTATACGGGGGGCTGCCGCTGAAGCTTTCTTT. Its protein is CASSIRGAAAEAFF.

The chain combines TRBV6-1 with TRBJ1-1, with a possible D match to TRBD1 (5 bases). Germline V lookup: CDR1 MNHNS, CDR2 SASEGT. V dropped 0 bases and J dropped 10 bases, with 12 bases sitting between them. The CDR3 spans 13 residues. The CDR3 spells CASSEARETRAFF. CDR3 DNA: TGTGCCAGCAGTGAAGCCAGGGAGACTAGAGCTTTCTTT.

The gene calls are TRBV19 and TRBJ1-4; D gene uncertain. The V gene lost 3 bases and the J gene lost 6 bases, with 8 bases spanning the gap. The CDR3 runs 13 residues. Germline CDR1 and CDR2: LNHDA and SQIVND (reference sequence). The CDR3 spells CASSIAGDEKLFF. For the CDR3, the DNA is TGTGCCAGTAGTATTGCAGGAGATGAAAAACTGTTTTTT.